The rows below give T cell receptor beta chains drawn from one sample of a study of human T cells and chemical hapten exposure. Via MiXCR, TCRdb re-called the RACE reads, giving one row per CDR3 protein. The data show approximately 370,000 distinct CDR3 sequences, 5.5% seen once. The sample here was whole blood, taken in connection with sensitization to the hapten diphenylcyclopropenone (DPC). The receptors were gathered from a woman younger than 35 with alopecia areata. Some clones in this sample may be carry-over from other donors' samples. The conserved cysteine and the conserved F or W are not part of the CDR3 here. The D gene is left open where the match is weak.

TRBJ1-1 | TRBV4-3 | 12 | - | ASSPVTDPPEAF
TRBJ2-1 | TRBV20-1 | 12 | TRBD2 | SAPTSGGYNEQF
TRBJ2-7 | TRBV6-5 | 11 | TRBD1 | ASSNDRGGEQY
TRBJ1-2 | TRBV4-2 | 13 | - | ASSQGHLSMYGYT
TRBJ2-2 | TRBV24-1 | 13 | TRBD1 | ATSDQGAGTGELF
TRBJ2-3 | TRBV7-3 | 12 | - | ASSSDWSTDTQY
TRBJ1-1 | TRBV2 | 12 | TRBD1 | ASRTGAEGTEAF
TRBJ2-3 | TRBV20-1 | 14 | TRBD1 | SARDWDRGLRDTQY
TRBJ1-6 | TRBV27 | 13 | TRBD1 | ASRTGTGESSPLH
TRBJ2-3 | TRBV7-9 | 17 | TRBD2 | ASSLVQRGRPTSTDTQY
TRBJ1-1 | TRBV11-3 | 12 | - | ASSPTGRRTEAF
TRBJ2-5 | TRBV6-5 | 12 | TRBD1 | ASSLGQLQETQY
TRBJ1-1 | TRBV7-9 | 12 | - | ASSSRPDWTEAF
TRBJ2-1 | TRBV7-8 | 12 | - | ASSLTQGRNEQF
TRBJ1-1 | TRBV12-3/TRBV12-4 | 12 | TRBD1 | ASSKRQGNTEAF
TRBJ1-4 | TRBV4-1 | 15 | - | ASSQWHFRDNLEKLF
TRBJ2-7 | TRBV6-2/TRBV6-3 | 12 | - | ASSYSSPGHEQY
TRBJ2-4 | TRBV20-1 | 13 | - | SASFQSGIQNIQY
TRBJ2-3 | TRBV29-1 | 12 | - | SVGVSSSTDTQY
TRBJ1-1 | TRBV12-3/TRBV12-4 | 9 | - | ASSSWGEAF
TRBJ1-5 | TRBV13 | 11 | - | ASSLDADGPQH
TRBJ1-6 | TRBV6-2/TRBV6-3 | 13 | - | ASSYGRVSNSPLH
TRBJ2-7 | TRBV12-3/TRBV12-4 | 14 | - | ASSFGAGVTFYEQY
TRBJ2-7 | TRBV20-1 | 13 | TRBD2 | SARDPSGGAYEQY
TRBJ1-1 | TRBV24-1 | 10 | - | ATRGSGTEAF
TRBJ2-3 | TRBV20-1 | 11 | TRBD1 | SAFAGGRDTQY
TRBJ2-2 | TRBV2 | 15 | - | ATIGGIYGQNTGELF
TRBJ1-2 | TRBV7-9 | 12 | - | ASSSHGTPYGYT
TRBJ1-1 | TRBV5-5 | 9 | - | ARSLARLAF
TRBJ1-1 | TRBV18 | 14 | TRBD1 | ASSPNDRGWNTEAF
TRBJ1-5 | TRBV12-5 | 12 | TRBD1 | ASGQGAHNQPQH
TRBJ2-2 | TRBV4-3 | 15 | - | ASSQDPGGLRTGELF
TRBJ2-1 | TRBV27 | 15 | TRBD2 | ASIPLAGGYTYNEQF
TRBJ1-4 | TRBV28 | 10 | - | ASIGGDEKLF
TRBJ1-2 | TRBV11-2 | 13 | - | ASSFRDGNSYGYT
TRBJ1-4 | TRBV12-3/TRBV12-4 | 12 | TRBD1 | ASSQGQDREKLF
TRBJ2-3 | TRBV6-5 | 9 | - | ASRRADTQY
TRBJ1-2 | TRBV18 | 13 | - | ASSPRSEPNYGYT
TRBJ1-4 | TRBV5-1 | 16 | - | ASSLYPSSAATNEKLF
TRBJ2-7 | TRBV29-1 | 9 | - | SVVGTYEQY
TRBJ1-3 | TRBV28 | 14 | - | ASSLSVGSLRNTIY
TRBJ2-3 | TRBV7-2 | 14 | TRBD1 | ASSWPTGGFKDTQY
TRBJ1-5 | TRBV7-9 | 13 | - | ASSLAEDTNQPQH
TRBJ2-3 | TRBV5-1 | 13 | - | ASSLTQDYTDTQY
TRBJ1-2 | TRBV29-1 | 12 | - | SVEGSGGSYGYT
TRBJ1-2 | TRBV28 | 14 | - | ASSLWVGGANYGYT
TRBJ2-3 | TRBV5-1 | 13 | TRBD2 | ASSLSLAGTDTQY
TRBJ2-3 | TRBV5-1 | 11 | - | APEGQRTDTQY
TRBJ2-3 | TRBV20-1 | 12 | - | SASGGGSTDTQY
TRBJ2-2 | TRBV19 | 13 | - | ASSRQAVGTGELF
TRBJ2-3 | TRBV6-5 | 13 | - | ASRETSSLTDTQY
TRBJ2-2 | TRBV24-1 | 14 | - | ATSDSGAANTGELF
TRBJ1-2 | TRBV28 | 12 | - | ASAGLGTNYGYT
TRBJ2-5 | TRBV7-2 | 16 | TRBD2 | ASSSRTSGGAGQETQY
TRBJ1-5 | TRBV5-4 | 13 | TRBD1 | ASSQDRGQDQPQH
TRBJ2-2 | TRBV24-1 | 10 | - | ATQRDTGELF
TRBJ1-5 | TRBV10-3 | 13 | - | AISAQTGWDQPQH
TRBJ1-1 | TRBV27 | 10 | TRBD1 | ASSSGTAEAF
TRBJ2-5 | TRBV12-3/TRBV12-4 | 13 | TRBD2 | ASSLASGGRETQY